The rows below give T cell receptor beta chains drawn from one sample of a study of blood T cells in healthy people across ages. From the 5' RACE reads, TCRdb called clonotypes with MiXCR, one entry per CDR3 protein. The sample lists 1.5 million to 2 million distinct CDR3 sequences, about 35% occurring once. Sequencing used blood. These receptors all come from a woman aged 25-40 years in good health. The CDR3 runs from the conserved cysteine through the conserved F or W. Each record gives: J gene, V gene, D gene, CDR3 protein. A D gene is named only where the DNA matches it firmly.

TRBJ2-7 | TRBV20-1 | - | CSAPAEASYEQYF
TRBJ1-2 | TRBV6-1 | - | CASSEGRSYGYTF
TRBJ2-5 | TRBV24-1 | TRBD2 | CATNDRRGGETQYF
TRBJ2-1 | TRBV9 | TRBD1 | CASSVASGQGPRRLNEQFF
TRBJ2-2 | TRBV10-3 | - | CAISTPDSTTGELFF
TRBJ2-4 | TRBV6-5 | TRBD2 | CASSSPTSGRAGEQYF
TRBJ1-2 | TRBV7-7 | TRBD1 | CASTWADRGGDGYTF
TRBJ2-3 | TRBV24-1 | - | CATSDLKQSGTDTQYF
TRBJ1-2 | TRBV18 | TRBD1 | CASSRARDSYSGYTF
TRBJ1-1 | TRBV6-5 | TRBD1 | CASSRGTGITEAFF
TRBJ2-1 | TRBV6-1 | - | CASSERRDDLYNEQFF
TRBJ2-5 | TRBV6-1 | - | CAILRLGGGETQYF
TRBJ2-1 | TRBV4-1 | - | CASSRAEYYEQFF
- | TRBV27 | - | CASSLSGSSRIISGETQYF
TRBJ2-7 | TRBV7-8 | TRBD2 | CASSSRPGLAGGWGYEQYF
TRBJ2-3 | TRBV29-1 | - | CSVVGDPDTQYF
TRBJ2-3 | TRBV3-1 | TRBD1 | CASSQRTGGLTDTQYF
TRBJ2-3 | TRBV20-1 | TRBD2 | CSASAPAGGTDTQYF
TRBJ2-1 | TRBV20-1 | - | CSARDKSSYNEQFF
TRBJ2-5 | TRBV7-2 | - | CASSLRPLSQETQYF
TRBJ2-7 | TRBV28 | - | CASSLQHNEQYF
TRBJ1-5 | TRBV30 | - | CAWSPSQGRNQPQHF
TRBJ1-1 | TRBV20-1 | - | CSAKHQRRSNTEAFF
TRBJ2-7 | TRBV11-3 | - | CASSLSYGQSSYEQYF
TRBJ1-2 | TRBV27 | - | CASSLEPDRFYGYTF
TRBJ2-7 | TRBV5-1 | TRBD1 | CASSLGQGMYEQYF
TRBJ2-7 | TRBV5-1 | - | CASSSPGTAHEQYF
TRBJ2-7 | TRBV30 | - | CAWSVGPNSYEQYF